One sample yielded the 9 T cell receptor beta chains listed below, sequenced in a study of cytomegalovirus exposure and HLA in healthy donors. A multiplex PCR was run with 60 Vbeta primers and 13 Jbeta primers. TCRdb's copy holds only in-frame clones and misses some; the assay was immunoSEQ multiplex PCR. The sample carries fewer than 200,000 clones, around 83% recorded once. Sequencing was performed on PBMCs. These receptors came from a man aged 50 to 60 in good health and CMV-seronegative.

The rearrangement uses TRBV27 and TRBJ1-1; TRBD1 is a possible D gene (6 bases). Germline V gives CDR1 MNHEY, CDR2 SMNVEV (reference sequence). The CDR3 consists of 15 residues. V lost 5 bases and J 1 base, leaving 14 bases between the germline ends. The CDR3 sequence: CASSPGQRANTEAFF. The CDR3 nucleotides are TGTGCCAGCAGTCCCGGACAGAGAGCGAACACTGAAGCTTTCTTT.

This chain uses TRBV28 with TRBJ1-2, with TRBD1 matching 10 bases. J was trimmed by 5 bases and V by 1 base; bases with no gene match: 4. Germline assignment: CDR1 MDHEN and CDR2 SYDVKM. This CDR3 has 15 amino acids. CDR3 bases: TGTGCCAGCAGTTTATTCCTGGGACAGGGGTATGGCTACACCTTC. This encodes CASSLFLGQGYGYTF.

The rearrangement links TRBV5-5 to TRBJ1-3, with 7 nucleotides matching TRBD1. CDR3 size: 17 residues. The V segment lost 5 bases and the J segment 0 bases; nucleotides outside the gene matches: 11. The germline V gene has CDR1 SGHKS and CDR2 YYEKEE (reference sequence). The CDR3 reads CASRPAGQLNSGNTIYF. Here the CDR3 DNA reads TGTGCCAGCAGACCCGCGGGACAGTTAAACTCTGGAAACACCATATATTTT.

The chain carries TRBV18 and TRBJ2-3; 7 bases align to TRBD2. Germline CDR1 is KGHSH and CDR2 is LQKENI. Trimming at V came to 0 bases and at J to 3 bases, leaving 3 bases not matched to a gene. This CDR3 has 15 residues. The CDR3 coding sequence is TGTGCCAGCTCACCACCGGCTAGCGGTACAGATACGCAGTATTTT. Amino acid sequence: CASSPPASGTDTQYF.

This clone was seen once. The J gene is TRBJ2-3, the V gene TRBV6-1, with unresolved D. The CDR3 loop spans 11 amino acids. Germline V gene lookup returns CDR1 MNHNS and CDR2 SASEGT. V lost 7 bases, J lost 5 bases, and 7 bases lay in between. The CDR3 sequence: CASIFRDTQYF. CDR3 nucleotide sequence: TGTGCCAGCATATTCAGAGATACGCAGTATTTT.

The CDR3 region is CASSLTTGGGYNEQFF. Here the CDR3 DNA reads TGTGCCAGCAGCTTGACCACAGGGGGAGGGTACAATGAGCAGTTCTTC. This rearrangement joins TRBV7-3 to TRBJ2-1, with D perhaps TRBD1 (8 bases). The V end was cut by 3 bases, the J end by 4 bases, with 16 bases between. CDR1 SGHTA and CDR2 FQGTGA come from the germline V gene. CDR3 size: 16 residues.

With respect to this clone: One junction end disagrees with the germline gene, perhaps due to a read error. The genes are TRBV7-9 and TRBJ2-6; TRBD1 agrees at 7 bases. The CDR3 is 18 residues long. Germline V lookup: CDR1 SEHNR, CDR2 FQNEAQ (reference sequence). DNA for the CDR3: TGTTCCAGCAGCTTAGAGTTTGCAGGGGGCTCTGGGGCCAACGTCCTGACTTTC. Translation: CSSSLEFAGGSGANVLTF.

The V and J genes are TRBV7-8 and TRBJ1-1; TRBD1 might be the D (6 bases). Germline lookup yields CDR1 SGHVS and CDR2 FQNEAQ. Between the trimmed V and J ends, which lost 3 bases and 4 bases, there was a span of 9 bases. The CDR3 runs to 13 residues. The CDR3 DNA reads as TGTGCCAGCAGCTTTCAACAGGGCACTGAAGCTTTCTTT. Its protein product is CASSFQQGTEAFF.

This clone is a singleton in its sample. The V gene is TRBV19, the J gene TRBJ1-2; 7 bases agree with TRBD1. J gave up 7 bases and V 3 bases, and 11 bases lay outside the gene matches. CDR1 and CDR2 from the germline V gene are LNHDA and SQIVND (reference sequence). The CDR3 has 15 amino acids. The CDR3 spells CASSISLVGGGGYTF. The DNA of the CDR3 is TGTGCCAGTAGTATTTCCCTTGTAGGGGGCGGTGGCTACACCTTC.